This is a list of T cell receptor beta chains from one sample in a study of blood T cell repertoires in COVID-19. Profiling relied on immunoSEQ multiplex PCR, and the TCRdb table lists in-frame clones only, not all of them. This sample has some 200,000 clones; over 75% occur once, and the top ten carry roughly 5%. The sequencing sample was made of peripheral blood. These receptor sequences come from a woman aged 35 to 49 with acute or convalescent COVID-19. Each CDR3 is given with its conserved first and last residue. D genes are given only for firm matches. Not every row has a clone size; where given, it reads once, few, many or a size class.

V gene	D gene	clone size	J gene	CDR3 protein	CDR3 DNA
TRBV4-1	.	.	TRBJ1-1	CASSQASVDWGRGTEAFF	TGCGCCAGCAGCCAAGCCTCCGTCGATTGGGGGAGGGGAACTGAAGCTTTCTTT
TRBV4-1	.	once	TRBJ2-3	CASSQGRADTQYF	TGCGCCAGCAGCCAGGGCAGGGCGGATACGCAGTATTTT
TRBV19	TRBD1	.	TRBJ1-2	CASSRTGEGSYGYTF	TGTGCCAGTAGTCGGACAGGGGAAGGAAGTTATGGCTACACCTTC
TRBV5-6	.	.	TRBJ1-2	CASSLGGGGEGYTF	TGTGCCAGCAGCTTGGGGGGCGGTGGCGAGGGCTACACCTTC
TRBV5-1	TRBD1	.	TRBJ1-6	CASSLGQGTGSSSPLHF	TGCGCCAGCAGCCTGGGACAGGGGACCGGGAGTAGTTCACCCCTCCACTTT
TRBV19	TRBD1	once	TRBJ1-1	CASSIGTELKGTEAFF	TGTGCCAGTAGTATTGGGACAGAACTCAAGGGCACTGAAGCTTTCTTT
TRBV2	.	.	TRBJ1-4	CAGNRASNEKLFF	TGTGCCGGGAACAGGGCGTCTAATGAAAAACTGTTTTTT
TRBV6-1	TRBD1	few	TRBJ1-5	CASSENWTGGNQPQHF	TGTGCCAGCAGTGAAAATTGGACAGGGGGAAATCAGCCCCAGCATTTT
TRBV5-1	TRBD2	.	TRBJ2-5	CASSPRGGEGTQYF	TGCGCCAGCAGCCCCCGGGGGGGAGAGGGGACCCAGTACTTC
TRBV5-1	TRBD1	.	TRBJ1-2	CASSLGTGLLHGYTF	TGCGCCAGCAGCTTGGGGACAGGTTTGCTTCATGGCTACACCTTC